What follows describes a single T cell receptor beta chain. Its antigen is not identified. This sample was taken from a study of Ad26.COV2.S vaccination and SARS-CoV-2 variants. Study information: A COV1001 Ad26.COV2.S trial-arm participant provided the sample. Ad26.COV2.S shots went into the muscle once or twice, 56 days apart. Notes on the study in general: Spike-specific TCR breadth in vaccine recipients exceeded that seen in placebo recipients.

The treatment: around 19 received Ad26.COV2.S at low or high dose, single or two shots; 5 received placebo; per-sample allocation not given. Collection of samples fell on day 63 after the first vaccine or placebo injection. This adult donor, from Boston, was 18-55 years old. V shed 8 bases, J shed 5 bases, and the junction held 6 bases outside the gene matches. Looked up from germline, CDR1 is GTSNPN and CDR2 is SVGIG (reference sequence). The CDR3 extends over 12 amino acids. Assay used: immunoSEQ multiplex PCR; TCRdb lists only in-frame clones, some missing. The data show more than 300,000 clones, 85% seen once.

This chain connects TRBV30 to TRBJ2-5, with 9 nucleotides matching TRBD1. This TCR was sampled from a person aged 18 to 59 who received the Ad26.COV2.S COVID-19 vaccine or a placebo. The sequenced sample was peripheral blood, obtained in a trial of Ad26.COV2.S vaccine versus placebo. This CDR3 is CAQGQGGETQYF. CDR3 nucleotide sequence: TGTGCCCAGGGACAGGGTGGGGAGACCCAGTACTTC.